The 22 T cell receptor beta chains in this list originate from one sample, sequenced in a study of blood T cell repertoires in COVID-19. The protocol was immunoSEQ multiplex PCR, while the TCRdb copy is restricted to in-frame clones and leaves out a portion. The profile shows 490,000 or so clones, roughly nine tenths of them singletons. The material sequenced was PBMCs or T cells enriched from blood (not recorded which). All receptors come from a woman aged 60 to 75 who had recovered from COVID-19.

The chain carries TRBV28 and TRBJ1-5; D gene ambiguous. This CDR3 is built from 13 residues. Deletions cut 6 bases from V and 4 bases from J, with 10 bases between. Germline CDR1 reads MDHEN; CDR2 reads SYDVKM. Here the CDR3 reads CASSTTRNQPQHF. Written as DNA, the CDR3 is TGTGCCAGCAGCACAACACGAAATCAGCCCCAGCATTTT. Drawing the rest from reference TRBV28 and TRBJ1-5, the complete variable domain is DVKVTQSSRYLVKRTGEKVFLECVQDMDHENMFWYRQDPGLGLRLIYFSYDVKMKEKGDIPEGYSVSREKKERFSLILESASTNQTSMYLCASSTTRNQPQHFGDGTRLSIL.

The chain combines TRBV5-1 with TRBJ2-3; D may be TRBD1 (5 bases). Germline loops: CDR1 SGHRS, CDR2 YFSETQ. Trimming took 4 bases from V and 3 from J, leaving 15 bases between them. CDR3 length equals 15 residues. The CDR3, as DNA: TGCGCCAGCAGCCCTCGGACATCTCTGACAGATACGCAGTATTTT. Its translation is CASSPRTSLTDTQYF. Drawing the rest from reference TRBV5-1 and TRBJ2-3, the complete variable domain is KAGVTQTPRYLIKTRGQQVTLSCSPISGHRSVSWYQQTPGQGLQFLFEYFSETQRNKGNFPGRFSGRQFSNSRSEMNVSTLELGDSALYLCASSPRTSLTDTQYFGPGTRLTVL.

V and J are TRBV24-1 and TRBJ2-3; 8 positions match TRBD1. The length of the CDR3 is 15 residues. Germline trimming cut 4 bases from V and 0 bases from J; bases unmatched to any gene: 2. CDR1 and CDR2 from the germline V gene are KGHDR and SFDVKD. The chain's CDR3 is CATSETGVSTDTQYF. The CDR3, as DNA: TGTGCCACCAGTGAGACAGGGGTTAGCACAGATACGCAGTATTTT.

V gene TRBV5-5 combines with J gene TRBJ1-1, with a tentative D call TRBD1 (6 bases). CDR1 is SGHKS and CDR2 is YYEKEE in the germline V gene (reference sequence). The CDR3 consists of 14 residues. Trimming took off 1 base at V and 5 bases at J, with 12 bases between the two ends. The CDR3: CASSLTGQKTEAFF. CDR3 DNA: TGTGCCAGCAGCTTGACCGGACAGAAAACTGAAGCTTTCTTT.

CDR3 protein: CASGALGGGNTIYF. The CDR3 region has the DNA TGTGCCAGCGGGGCCCTGGGCGGCGGAAACACCATATATTTT. This chain joins TRBV27 and TRBJ1-3; a possible D gene is TRBD1 (5 bases). The CDR3 is 14 amino acids. Trimming left V 8 bases short and J 4 bases short, with 15 bases between. Germline V CDR1 and CDR2: MNHEY, SMNVEV (reference sequence).

V usage is TRBV5-1 and J usage is TRBJ2-1, with 11 bases aligning to TRBD1. With 7 bases clipped from V and 8 bases from J, the junction kept 11 bases outside the gene matches. The germline V gene encodes CDR1 SGHRS and CDR2 YFSETQ. This CDR3 region has 15 residues. The CDR3 sequence is CASRNSGTGGDEQFF. The CDR3 DNA is TGCGCCAGCCGGAATTCCGGGACAGGGGGAGATGAGCAGTTCTTC. The full variable domain, with the rest looked up from reference TRBV5-1 and TRBJ2-1, is KAGVTQTPRYLIKTRGQQVTLSCSPISGHRSVSWYQQTPGQGLQFLFEYFSETQRNKGNFPGRFSGRQFSNSRSEMNVSTLELGDSALYLCASRNSGTGGDEQFFGPGTRLTVL.

The V and J genes are TRBV3-1 (or the pseudogene TRBV3-2) and TRBJ2-2; 7 bases line up with TRBD1. The J segment lost 1 base and the V segment lost 2 bases, leaving 4 bases of the junction unmatched. The CDR3 sequence is 16 residues long. From germline, CDR1 is LGHDT and CDR2 YNNKEL (reference sequence). CDR3 sequence (DNA): TGTGCCAGCAGCCAAACAGGGGCTATGAACACCGGGGAGCTGTTTTTT. Protein sequence: CASSQTGAMNTGELFF.

This rearrangement joins TRBV6-5 to TRBJ1-2; D possibly corresponds to TRBD1 (6 bases). This CDR3 contains 11 residues. Trimming cost V 7 bases and J 8 bases, with 11 bases left between them. Germline V lookup: CDR1 MNHEY, CDR2 SVGAGI. The CDR3 coding sequence is TGTGCCAGCATCGGGGGGCACGGCTACACCTTC. Translating it yields CASIGGHGYTF.

V usage is TRBV5-1 and J usage is TRBJ2-1, with a tentative D call TRBD2 (5 bases). Germline V CDR1 and CDR2: SGHRS, YFSETQ. The V gene lost 0 bases and the J gene lost 1 base, with 14 bases spanning the gap. This CDR3 is 17 amino acids long. CDR3 bases: TGCGCCAGCAGCTTGGTAAACATAGCGCAATCCTACAATGAGCAGTTCTTC. Translating gives CASSLVNIAQSYNEQFF.

This clone was recorded once. The chain employs TRBV9 and TRBJ2-2; TRBD2 aligns across 9 bases. CDR1 and CDR2 from the germline V gene are SGDLS and YYNGEE. The CDR3 spans 15 residues. V lost 3 bases to trimming and J lost 7 bases; unmatched junction nucleotides: 7. Here the CDR3 reads CASSASGTSSGELFF. In nucleotides, the CDR3 is TGTGCCAGCAGCGCTTCCGGGACTAGCAGCGGGGAGCTGTTTTTT.

J is TRBJ2-7 and V is TRBV4-2, with 11 bases lining up with TRBD2. The CDR3 has 16 residues. Germline trimming cut 0 bases from V and 4 bases from J; bases unmatched to any gene: 5. The V gene's germline CDR1 is LGHNA and CDR2 YNFKEQ. This chain's CDR3 is CASSQDLAGGWYEQYF. CDR3 DNA sequence: TGTGCCAGCAGCCAAGACCTAGCGGGGGGTTGGTACGAGCAGTACTTC.

The rearrangement joins TRBV9 to TRBJ2-3; 8 bases align to TRBD2. CDR3 length equals 18 residues. The germline V gene encodes CDR1 SGDLS and CDR2 YYNGEE. The V and J ends lost 3 bases and 3 bases, in that order; junction bases with no gene match: 15. The CDR3 nucleotides are TGTGCCAGCAGCGCCCACCCTGGGGCTAGCGGGTATACAGATACGCAGTATTTT. It specifies CASSAHPGASGYTDTQYF.

The CDR3 is CASSHNHQTPLESVPMQYV. The CDR3 DNA sequence: TGCGCCAGCAGTCACAATCACCAAACCCCGTTGGAGTCCGTTCCGATGCAGTACGTC. V and J are TRBV23-1 and TRBJ2-7; D gene uncertain. TRBV23-1 is filed as an ORF, its function uncertain. The CDR3 totals 19 residues. Trimming stripped 3 bases from V and 9 bases from J, with 33 bases between.

This clone was recorded a few times. The rearrangement uses TRBV7-8 and TRBJ1-4, with D perhaps matching TRBD1 (6 bases). Germline V gene sequence: CDR1 SGHVS, CDR2 FQNEAQ. With 2 bases removed from V and 1 base from J, the gap between germline ends came to 11 bases. CDR3 size: 16 residues. The CDR3 loop reads CASSLRPRGTNEKLFF. As DNA, the CDR3 is TGTGCCAGCAGCTTACGCCCCAGGGGAACTAATGAAAAACTGTTTTTT. Variable domain in full (rest from reference TRBV7-8 and TRBJ1-4): GAGVSQSPRYKVAKRGQDVALRCDPISGHVSLFWYQQALGQGPEFLTYFQNEAQLDKSGLPSDRFFAERPEGSVSTLKIQRTQQEDSAVYLCASSLRPRGTNEKLFFGSGTQLSVL.

The chain is built from TRBV5-4 and TRBJ2-3, with D maybe TRBD2 (6 bases). Germline V CDR1 and CDR2: SGHNT, YYREEE (reference sequence). V shed 4 bases and J shed 0 bases, with 18 bases lying between them. This CDR3 has 17 amino acids. The CDR3 DNA follows: TGTGCCAGCAGCCCCAGGATGGGCGGGATAAGCACAGATACGCAGTATTTT. Its translation is CASSPRMGGISTDTQYF.

This chain joins TRBV3-1 (or the pseudogene TRBV3-2) and TRBJ2-2; D unresolved. CDR1 and CDR2 from the germline V gene are LGHDT and YNNKEL (reference sequence). V gave up 1 base and J gave up 4 bases, with 4 bases separating them. The CDR3 is 13 amino acids. The DNA for the CDR3 is TGTGCCAGCAGCCAAGCTTCCACCGGGGAGCTGTTTTTT. Translation gives CASSQASTGELFF.

This clone appeared once. The V call is TRBV27, the J call TRBJ1-2; TRBD1 matches 9 bases. Germline loops: CDR1 MNHEY, CDR2 SMNVEV (reference sequence). This CDR3 comprises 16 residues. V gave up 6 bases and J gave up 7 bases; unmatched junction bases: 15. The CDR3 nucleotides are TGTGCCAGCAGCGCCCGACAAACAGGGGGCGTTCCTGGCTACACCTTC. This codes for CASSARQTGGVPGYTF.

The rearrangement joins TRBV5-1 to TRBJ2-1, with no clear D. Trimming took off 0 bases at V and 7 bases at J, with 5 bases between the two ends. The CDR3 loop spans 12 amino acids. Germline V gives CDR1 SGHRS, CDR2 YFSETQ. This chain's CDR3 is CASSLELNEQFF. The CDR3 bases are TGCGCCAGCAGCTTGGAACTTAATGAGCAGTTCTTC.

V is TRBV14 and J is TRBJ2-2, with D uncertain. CDR3 length: 15 amino acids. CDR1 and CDR2 from the germline V gene are SGHDN and FVKESK. V was trimmed by 1 base and J by 2 bases, leaving 8 bases between them. The CDR3 coding sequence is TGTGCCAGCAGCCAAGCCATTTTCAACACCGGGGAGCTGTTTTTT. This encodes CASSQAIFNTGELFF. The full variable domain, with the rest looked up from reference TRBV14 and TRBJ2-2, is EAGVTQFPSHSVIEKGQTVTLRCDPISGHDNLYWYRRVMGKEIKFLLHFVKESKQDESGMPNNRFLAERTGGTYSTLKVQPAELEDSGVYFCASSQAIFNTGELFFGEGSRLTVL.

The rearrangement joins TRBV18 to TRBJ1-5; 8 bases match TRBD1. V lost 6 bases, J lost 3 bases, and 4 bases stayed unmatched. CDR3 length equals 14 residues. Germline V gene lookup returns CDR1 KGHSH and CDR2 LQKENI. Here the CDR3 reads CASSTGANNQPQHF. In DNA form, the CDR3 reads TGTGCCAGCTCGACAGGGGCTAACAATCAGCCCCAGCATTTT. Based on the CDR3 plus reference TRBV18 and TRBJ1-5, the full variable domain is NAGVMQNPRHLVRRRGQEARLRCSPMKGHSHVYWYRQLPEEGLKFMVYLQKENIIDESGMPKERFSAEFPKEGPSILRIQQVVRGDSAAYFCASSTGANNQPQHFGDGTRLSIL.

The V and J genes are TRBV5-1 and TRBJ1-1; 8 bases are shared with TRBD1. From germline, CDR1 is SGHRS and CDR2 YFSETQ. With V trimmed by 0 bases and J by 10 bases, 14 bases remained unmatched. The CDR3 extends over 16 amino acids. The CDR3: CASSLAPGGNEEGAFF. For the CDR3, the DNA is TGCGCCAGCAGCTTGGCACCAGGGGGCAATGAAGAGGGAGCTTTCTTT.

The rearrangement links TRBV6-6 to TRBJ1-5; D uncertain. V lost 7 bases, J lost 3 bases, and 10 bases lay in between. The CDR3 is 13 amino acids. CDR1 and CDR2 from the germline V gene are MNHNY and SVGAGI (reference sequence). The CDR3 bases are TGTGCCAGCACCACGAGCGACAATCAGCCCCAGCATTTT. It yields the protein CASTTSDNQPQHF.